The 14 T cell receptor beta chains in this list originate from one sample, sequenced in a study of cytomegalovirus exposure and HLA in healthy donors. Using immunoSEQ multiplex PCR, the repertoire was profiled, and TCRdb retains in-frame clones only, with some absent. The sample has some 100,000 clones; 88% are singletons. The specimen sequenced was PBMCs. Every receptor here comes from a woman younger than 35 in good health and CMV-seronegative.

This clone was observed once. V usage is TRBV2 and J usage is TRBJ2-3; the match to TRBD2 covers 13 bases. Germline V lookup: CDR1 SNHLY, CDR2 FYNNEI. CDR3 length: 16 amino acids. With V trimmed by 5 bases and J by 5 bases, 7 bases remained unmatched. CDR3 in DNA: TGTGCCAGCAGTTCAGGACTAGCGGGAGCAATAGATACGCAGTATTTT. Residues: CASSSGLAGAIDTQYF.

The rearrangement uses TRBV14 and TRBJ2-7, with 8 bases aligning to TRBD1. The length of the CDR3 is 14 residues. V trimming: 4 bases; J trimming: 2 bases; junction bases outside the gene matches: 4. The germline V gene has CDR1 SGHDN and CDR2 FVKESK. The CDR3 DNA reads TGTGCCAGCAGCCTGAACAGGGGGGCCTACGAGCAGTACTTC. Protein sequence: CASSLNRGAYEQYF. Combining the CDR3 with reference TRBV14 and TRBJ2-7 gives the whole variable domain EAGVTQFPSHSVIEKGQTVTLRCDPISGHDNLYWYRRVMGKEIKFLLHFVKESKQDESGMPNNRFLAERTGGTYSTLKVQPAELEDSGVYFCASSLNRGAYEQYFGPGTRLTVT.

The chain has TRBV6-1 and TRBJ1-2; 7 nucleotides line up with TRBD1. Germline V gene lookup returns CDR1 MNHNS and CDR2 SASEGT. This CDR3 is 15 amino acids long. V dropped 4 bases and J dropped 0; count of bases not matched to a gene: 5. CDR3 in DNA: TGTGCCAGCAGTGTCAGTCAGGGGGCTAACTATGGCTACACCTTC. As protein: CASSVSQGANYGYTF.

This chain connects TRBV7-6 to TRBJ2-7; 7 bases line up with TRBD1. Germline V lookup: CDR1 SGHVS, CDR2 FNYEAQ. CDR3 length: 15 residues. Trimming cost V 5 bases and J 2 bases; bases outside gene matches: 9. The CDR3 sequence: CASSPRDSPTYEQYF. In DNA form, the CDR3 reads TGTGCCAGCAGCCCCCGGGACAGTCCAACCTACGAGCAGTACTTC.

This rearrangement joins TRBV27 to TRBJ2-1; D may be TRBD2 (6 bases). This CDR3 has 13 residues. Trimming took 3 bases from V and 6 from J, leaving 9 bases between them. Germline CDR1 reads MNHEY; CDR2 reads SMNVEV (reference sequence). The CDR3 DNA is TGTGCCAGCAGTTTGGGAGGAGGCAATGAGCAGTTCTTC. It translates to CASSLGGGNEQFF.

The rearrangement links TRBV11-3 to TRBJ2-1, with 9 nucleotides matching TRBD1. CDR3 size: 17 residues. Germline V gives CDR1 SGHNT, CDR2 YENEEA. The junction had 7 bases not matched to a gene; V was cut back by 1 base and J by 3 bases. Here the CDR3 DNA reads TGTGCCAGCAGCTTAGGGGCCGCGGGACAGGGCTACAATGAGCAGTTCTTC. Translation: CASSLGAAGQGYNEQFF. The complete variable domain, with remaining parts taken from reference TRBV11-3 and TRBJ2-1, reads EAGVVQSPRYKIIEKKQPVAFWCNPISGHNTLYWYLQNLGQGPELLIRYENEEAVDDSQLPKDRFSAERLKGVDSTLKIQPAELGDSAVYLCASSLGAAGQGYNEQFFGPGTRLTVL.

The table lists this clone with a few counts. V usage is TRBV30 and J usage is TRBJ2-3; TRBD2 might be the D (6 bases). In germline, CDR1 is GTSNPN, CDR2 SVGIG (reference sequence). V gave up 0 bases and J gave up 5 bases, with 15 bases separating them. This CDR3 is 15 amino acids long. CDR3 nucleotides: TGTGCCTGGAGTGTAAAAAGGAGGGCCATAGATACGCAGTATTTT. Its translation is CAWSVKRRAIDTQYF.

In DNA form, the CDR3 reads TGTGCCAGCAGTTCTGACAGGGAGTTGGACTATGGCTACACCTTC. Translating gives CASSSDRELDYGYTF. V is TRBV28 and J is TRBJ1-2; 7 bases are a match to TRBD1. Germline CDR1 reads MDHEN; CDR2 reads SYDVKM. CDR3 length equals 15 residues. The V and J ends lost 4 bases and 3 bases, in that order; junction bases with no gene match: 8.

The chain joins TRBV27 to TRBJ2-7; D gene ambiguous. The CDR3 has 13 residues. Trimming removed 0 bases from V and 5 bases from J, with 8 bases in between. The V gene's germline CDR1 is MNHEY and CDR2 SMNVEV (reference sequence). The CDR3 is CASSLSPVNEQYF. The DNA of the CDR3 is TGTGCCAGCAGTTTATCCCCGGTTAACGAGCAGTACTTC.

The V gene is TRBV19, the J gene TRBJ1-3; D is undetermined. Germline values: CDR1 LNHDA, CDR2 SQIVND (reference sequence). V gave up 2 bases and J gave up 0 bases, with 8 bases separating them. The CDR3 extends over 15 amino acids. The CDR3 nucleotides are TGTGCCAGTAGTATAAGTAGATCCTCTGGAAACACCATATATTTT. It encodes CASSISRSSGNTIYF.

The V and J genes are TRBV19 and TRBJ1-5; a weak D match, TRBD1 (5 bases). The germline gives CDR1 LNHDA, CDR2 SQIVND (reference sequence). The ends were cut back, 3 bases at V and 12 bases at J, with 12 bases in the middle. The CDR3 runs to 12 residues. The CDR3 protein is CASSIRGGFQHF. For the CDR3, the DNA is TGTGCCAGTAGTATTAGGGGAGGGTTCCAGCATTTT.

The J gene is TRBJ2-7, the V gene TRBV5-1; TRBD2 agrees at 14 bases. Germline CDR1 SGHRS, CDR2 YFSETQ. The CDR3 is 15 amino acids. Trimming cost V 4 bases and J 5 bases; bases outside gene matches: 5. CDR3 region: CASSIGTSGRNEQYF. DNA for the CDR3: TGCGCCAGCAGCATTGGGACTAGCGGGAGAAACGAGCAGTACTTC.

The rearrangement joins TRBV27 to TRBJ2-1; 8 nucleotides align to TRBD1. The germline V gene has CDR1 MNHEY and CDR2 SMNVEV (reference sequence). The ends lost 3 bases at V and 3 bases at J; junction bases unmatched: 10. This CDR3 has 17 amino acids. CDR3 loop: CASSFQSGTGYYNEQFF. In nucleotides, the CDR3 is TGTGCCAGCAGTTTTCAATCGGGGACAGGATACTACAATGAGCAGTTCTTC.

The V and J genes are TRBV27 and TRBJ2-2; 7 bases agree with TRBD1. CDR3 length: 17 amino acids. Trimming removed 0 bases from V and 4 bases from J; junction bases left unmatched: 8. The V gene's germline CDR1 is MNHEY and CDR2 SMNVEV (reference sequence). CDR3 nucleotides: TGTGCCAGCAGTTTATCCGCAGGGGGAGTTGGCACCGGGGAGCTGTTTTTT. Translating it yields CASSLSAGGVGTGELFF.